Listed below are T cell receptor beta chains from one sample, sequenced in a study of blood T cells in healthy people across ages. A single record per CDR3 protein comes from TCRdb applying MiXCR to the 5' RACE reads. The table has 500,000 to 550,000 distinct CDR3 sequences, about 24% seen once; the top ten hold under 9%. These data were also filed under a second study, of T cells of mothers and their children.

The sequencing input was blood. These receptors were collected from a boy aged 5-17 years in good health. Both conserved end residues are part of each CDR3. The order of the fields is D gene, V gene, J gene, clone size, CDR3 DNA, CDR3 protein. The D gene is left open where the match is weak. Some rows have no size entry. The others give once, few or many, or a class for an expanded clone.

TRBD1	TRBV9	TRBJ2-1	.	TGTGCCAGCAGCCCCCGAGGCAGGGGGCGCATTGAGCAGTTCTTC	CASSPRGRGRIEQFF
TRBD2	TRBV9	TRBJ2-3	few	TGTGCCAGCAGCGCGGGACTAGCGGGGCTCGCAGATACGCAGTATTTT	CASSAGLAGLADTQYF
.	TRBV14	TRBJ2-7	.	TGTGCCAGCACCCATGGGCGGTGGTACGAGCAGTACTTC	CASTHGRWYEQYF
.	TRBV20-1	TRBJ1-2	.	TGCAGTGCTCCTAATTACCTTAGCCCTGACTATGGCTACACCTTC	CSAPNYLSPDYGYTF
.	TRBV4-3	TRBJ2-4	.	TGCGCCAGCAGCCAAGTCGGGGGCCTAAACATTCAGTACTTC	CASSQVGGLNIQYF
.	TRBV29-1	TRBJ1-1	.	TGCAGCGTTGTTGGCAGGGTCAGGGCTGAAGCTTTCTTT	CSVVGRVRAEAFF
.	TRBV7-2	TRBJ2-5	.	TGTGCCAGCAGCTTATACGTTGCAGGGGAGGAGACCCAGTACTTC	CASSLYVAGEETQYF
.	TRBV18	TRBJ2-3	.	TGTGCCAGCTCACCCTCGGTTAGCCGAGATACGCAGTATTTT	CASSPSVSRDTQYF
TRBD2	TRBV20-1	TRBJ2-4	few	TGCAGTGCTTATTCTCTGGGACTAACTGAAAACATTCAGTACTTC	CSAYSLGLTENIQYF
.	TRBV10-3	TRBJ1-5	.	TGTGCCATCAGTTCGGACCCCGGCAATCAGCCCCAGCATTTT	CAISSDPGNQPQHF
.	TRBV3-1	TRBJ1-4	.	TGTGCCAGCAGCCAAGACGGGACGGTGATCGGTGAAAAACTGTTTTTT	CASSQDGTVIGEKLFF
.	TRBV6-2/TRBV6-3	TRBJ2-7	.	TGTGCCAGCAGTTACAGAGTGCCCTACGAGCAGTACTTC	CASSYRVPYEQYF
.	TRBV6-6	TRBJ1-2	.	TGTGCCAGCAGTCCGCAGGGAGGTTCTGTCTATGGCTACACCTTC	CASSPQGGSVYGYTF
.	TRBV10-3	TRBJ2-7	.	TGTGCCATCAGGGAGGGGATCTTCTACGAGCAGTACTTC	CAIREGIFYEQYF
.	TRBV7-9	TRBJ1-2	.	TGTGCCAGCAGCTTAAGGGGGACGGGCACCTTC	CASSLRGTGTF
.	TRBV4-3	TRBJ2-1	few	TGCGCCAGCAGCCAAATACGGCGCGTTTACAATGAGCAGTTCTTC	CASSQIRRVYNEQFF
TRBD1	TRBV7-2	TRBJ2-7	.	TGTGCCAGCAGCTCAACGACTACAGGGGTTTACGGGCAGTACTTC	CASSSTTTGVYGQYF
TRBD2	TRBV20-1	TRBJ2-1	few	TGCAGTGCTAGAGATGGCGGGACTAGCGACCAAATTCCCTACAATGAGCAGTTCTTC	CSARDGGTSDQIPYNEQFF
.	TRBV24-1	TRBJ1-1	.	TGTGCCACCAGAATGGGTGACACTGAAGCTTTCTTT	CATRMGDTEAFF
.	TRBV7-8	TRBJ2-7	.	TGTGCCAGCAGCTTAAAAAGCGGGCGCTTGCAGTACTTC	CASSLKSGRLQYF
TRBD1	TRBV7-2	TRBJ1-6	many	TGTGCCAGCAGCTTAGTGGGACAGGGTAATTCACCCCTCCACTTT	CASSLVGQGNSPLHF
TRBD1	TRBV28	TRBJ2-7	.	TGTGCCAGCAGTTTTACAGGGGGTAGGTACGAGCAGTACTTC	CASSFTGGRYEQYF
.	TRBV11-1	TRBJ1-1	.	TGTGCCAGCAGCTTAGGGCGTGGCTTATTGAACACTGAAGCTTTCTTT	CASSLGRGLLNTEAFF
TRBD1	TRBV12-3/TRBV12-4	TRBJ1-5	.	TGTGCCAGCAGACAGACAGGGGAACAGCCCCGGCATTTT	CASRQTGEQPRHF
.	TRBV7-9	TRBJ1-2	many	TGTGCCAGCAGCCGAGGATGGGGGGCCTATGGCTACACCTTC	CASSRGWGAYGYTF
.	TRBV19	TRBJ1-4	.	TGTGCCAGTAGTCCCAGGTCTTGGGCACTGTTTTTT	CASSPRSWALFF